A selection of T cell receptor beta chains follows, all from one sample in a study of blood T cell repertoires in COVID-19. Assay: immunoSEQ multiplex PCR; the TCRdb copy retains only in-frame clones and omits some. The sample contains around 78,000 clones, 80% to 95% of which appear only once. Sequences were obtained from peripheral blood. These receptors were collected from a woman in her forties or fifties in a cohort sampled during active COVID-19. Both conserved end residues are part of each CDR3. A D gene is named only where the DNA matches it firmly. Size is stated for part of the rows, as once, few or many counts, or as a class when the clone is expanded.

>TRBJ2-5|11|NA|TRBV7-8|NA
TGTGCCAGCAGCGAGAGGGAGACCCAGTACTTC
CASSERETQYF
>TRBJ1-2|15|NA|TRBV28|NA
TGTGCCAGCAGTTTCGAGACAGGCCCTTTCTATGGCTACACCTTC
CASSFETGPFYGYTF
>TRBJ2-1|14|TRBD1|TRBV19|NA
TGTGCCTCAGCCTCCGGGACAGGCCTAGGGGAGCAGTTCTTC
CASASGTGLGEQFF
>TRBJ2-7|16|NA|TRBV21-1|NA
TGTGCCAGCAGCAAACCCTTAGCGGGACAGATCTACGAGCAGTACTTC
CASSKPLAGQIYEQYF
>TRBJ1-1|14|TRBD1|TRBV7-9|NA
TGTGCCAGCAGCCCTCGACAGGGGAACACTGAAGCTTTCTTT
CASSPRQGNTEAFF
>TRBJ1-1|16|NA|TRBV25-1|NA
TGTGCCAGCAGTGCGGCTACACAGGCTATGAACACTGAAGCTTTCTTT
CASSAATQAMNTEAFF
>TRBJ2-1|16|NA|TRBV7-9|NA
TGTGCCAGCAGCTTACTGGCCGGGAGCTCCTACAATGAGCAGTTCTTC
CASSLLAGSSYNEQFF
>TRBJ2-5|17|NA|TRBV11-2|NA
TGTGCCAGCAGACGGGGGTACCGGGTCGAAATCCAAGAGACCCAGTACTTC
CASRRGYRVEIQETQYF
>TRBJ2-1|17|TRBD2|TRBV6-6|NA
TGTGCCAGCAGTCTAGCGGGAGCCGGACCCGTAATGGATGAGCAGTTCTTC
CASSLAGAGPVMDEQFF
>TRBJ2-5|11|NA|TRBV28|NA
TGTGCCAGCAGTTTACGGGGGACCCAGTACTTC
CASSLRGTQYF
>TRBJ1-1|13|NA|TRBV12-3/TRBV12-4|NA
TGTGCCAGCAGTTTAGGGGGGGGGACTGAAGCTTTCTTT
CASSLGGGTEAFF
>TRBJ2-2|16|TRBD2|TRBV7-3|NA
TGTGCCAGCAGCTTAACGCCGGGACTAGAGACCGGGGAGCTGTTTTTT
CASSLTPGLETGELFF
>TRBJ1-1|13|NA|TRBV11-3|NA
TGTGCCAGCAAGGCGCAGGAAGACACTGAAGCTTTCTTT
CASKAQEDTEAFF
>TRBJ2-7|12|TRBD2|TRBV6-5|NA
TGTGCCAGCGGGACTAGCGGCGGGGAGCAGTACTTC
CASGTSGGEQYF
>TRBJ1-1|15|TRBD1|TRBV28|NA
TGTGCCAGCAGTTTGGGAGGGACAGGGGGAACTGAAGCTTTCTTT
CASSLGGTGGTEAFF
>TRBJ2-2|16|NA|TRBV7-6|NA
TGTGCCAGCAGCCCCAGCTTAGGGCGGAGGGCCGGGGAGCTGTTTTTT
CASSPSLGRRAGELFF
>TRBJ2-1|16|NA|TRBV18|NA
TGTGCCAGCTCACCCCTTATGCTGGACTCGTACAATGAGCAGTTCTTC
CASSPLMLDSYNEQFF
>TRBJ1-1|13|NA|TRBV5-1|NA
TGCGCCAGCAGCTTGAAGGGGGACACTGAAGCTTTCTTT
CASSLKGDTEAFF
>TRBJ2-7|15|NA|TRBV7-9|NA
TGTGCCAGCAGCCCCCGTACGGTATTAGAGGGCGAGCAGTACTTC
CASSPRTVLEGEQYF
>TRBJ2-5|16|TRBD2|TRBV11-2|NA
TGTGCCAGCAGCGTAAGGGGACTAGCGACACAAGAGACCCAGTACTTC
CASSVRGLATQETQYF
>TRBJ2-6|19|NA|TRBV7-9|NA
TGTGCCAGCAGCTACCCCGTGGGGCAGGGGAGAGCTGGGGCCAACGTCCTGACTTTC
CASSYPVGQGRAGANVLTF
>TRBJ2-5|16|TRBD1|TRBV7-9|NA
TGTGCCAGCAGCTTACCCGACAGGGGGTATCAAGAGACCCAGTACTTC
CASSLPDRGYQETQYF
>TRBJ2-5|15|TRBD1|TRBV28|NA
TGTGCCAGCAGTTTTTCTGGACAGGGCCAAGAGACCCAGTACTTC
CASSFSGQGQETQYF
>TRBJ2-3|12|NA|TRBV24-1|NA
TGTGCCACCAGTGGGCCCCCGGATACGCAGTATTTT
CATSGPPDTQYF
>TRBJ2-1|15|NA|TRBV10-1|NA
TGCGCCAGCCAGCGAGGAGGGCCTCTAGACAATGAGCAGTTCTTC
CASQRGGPLDNEQFF
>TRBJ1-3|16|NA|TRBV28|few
TGTGCCAGCAGTTCCTTCGTCGGGAGCTCTGGAAACACCATATATTTT
CASSSFVGSSGNTIYF
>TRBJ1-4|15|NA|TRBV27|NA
TGTGCCAGCAGGGGGGCTTCACACGGTGGGGAAAAACTGTTTTTT
CASRGASHGGEKLFF
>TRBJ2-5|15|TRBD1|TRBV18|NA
TGTGCCAGCTCACCAACGGGACAGGGGAAAGAGACCCAGTACTTC
CASSPTGQGKETQYF
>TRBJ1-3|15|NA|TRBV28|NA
TGTGCCAGCAGTTTGGGGGGGGCGACAGGAAACACCATATATTTT
CASSLGGATGNTIYF
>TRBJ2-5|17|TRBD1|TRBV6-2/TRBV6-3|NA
TGTGCCAGCAGTTACCAACGCAGGACAGGGGCGAGGGAGACCCAGTACTTC
CASSYQRRTGARETQYF
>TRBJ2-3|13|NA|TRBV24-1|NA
TGTGCCACCAGTGATTTCTCGGCAGATACGCAGTATTTT
CATSDFSADTQYF
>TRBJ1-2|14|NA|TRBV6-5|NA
TGTGCCAGCAGTTTGACGCAGGACACCTATGGCTACACCTTC
CASSLTQDTYGYTF
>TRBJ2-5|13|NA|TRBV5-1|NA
TGCGCCAGCAGCAAAGGGACTTGGGAGACCCAGTACTTC
CASSKGTWETQYF
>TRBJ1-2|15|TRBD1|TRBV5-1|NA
TGCGCCAGCCGAATAACAGGGGCGGATAACTATGGCTACACCTTC
CASRITGADNYGYTF
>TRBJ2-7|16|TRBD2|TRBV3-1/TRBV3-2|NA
TGTGCCAGCAGCAGAACCCCTAGCGGGATGTTATACGAGCAGTACTTC
CASSRTPSGMLYEQYF
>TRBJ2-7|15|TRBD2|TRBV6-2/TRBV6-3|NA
TGTGCCAGCAGCCCTACCGGGACTAGCGGGAGTGGGCAGTACTTC
CASSPTGTSGSGQYF
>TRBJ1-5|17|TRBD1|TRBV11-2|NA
TGTGCCAGCAGCCAGGGACAGGGCATAGGAAGCAATCAGCCCCAGCATTTT
CASSQGQGIGSNQPQHF
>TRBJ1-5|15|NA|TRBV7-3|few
TGTGCCAGCAGCGAACGGTCAGGGAGGAATCAGCCCCAGCATTTT
CASSERSGRNQPQHF
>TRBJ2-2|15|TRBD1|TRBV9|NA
TGTGCCAGCAGCGCCCGGACAGGGGGCCCCGGGGAGCTGTTTTTT
CASSARTGGPGELFF
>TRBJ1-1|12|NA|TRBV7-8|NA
TGTGCCAGCAGCTCAACAAACACTGAAGCTTTCTTT
CASSSTNTEAFF
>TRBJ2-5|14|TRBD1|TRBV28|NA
TGTGCCAGCACCTCTCCCGGACAGGGGGAGACCCAGTACTTC
CASTSPGQGETQYF
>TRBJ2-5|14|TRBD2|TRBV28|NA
TGTGCCAGCGGGCGGGTAGCGGGAGGTGGGACCCAGTACTTC
CASGRVAGGGTQYF
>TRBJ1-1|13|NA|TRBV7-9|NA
TGTGCCAGCAGCGGACTGGCGAACACTGAAGCTTTCTTT
CASSGLANTEAFF
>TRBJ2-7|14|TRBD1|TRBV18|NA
TGTGCCAGCTCACTGGGACAGGGGTCCTACGAGCAGTACTTC
CASSLGQGSYEQYF
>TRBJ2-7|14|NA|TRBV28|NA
TGTGCCAGCAGCCACCCCGGACAGACCTACGAGCAGTACTTC
CASSHPGQTYEQYF
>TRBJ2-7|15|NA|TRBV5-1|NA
TGCGCCAGCAGCTTCGACCGACAACAGGGCTACGAGCAGTACTTC
CASSFDRQQGYEQYF
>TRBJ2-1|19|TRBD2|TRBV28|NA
TGTGCCAGCAGTCAACCGGGACTAGCGGTTTTAAGCTCCTACAATGAGCAGTTCTTC
CASSQPGLAVLSSYNEQFF
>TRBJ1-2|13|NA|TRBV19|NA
NA
CASSILAAKGYTF
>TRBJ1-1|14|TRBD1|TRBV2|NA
TGTGCCAGCAGTCGACAGGGGGGTGGCACTGAAGCTTTCTTT
CASSRQGGGTEAFF
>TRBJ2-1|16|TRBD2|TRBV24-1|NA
TGTGCCACCAGTGATTGGACTAGCGGGGGCTACAATGAGCAGTTCTTC
CATSDWTSGGYNEQFF
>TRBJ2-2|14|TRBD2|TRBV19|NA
TGTGCCAGTAGAGGGCCGGGAGGCACCGGGGAGCTGTTTTTT
CASRGPGGTGELFF
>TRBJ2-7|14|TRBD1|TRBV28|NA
TGTGCCAGCAGTTTTGGGACAGGGGCTCACGAGCAGTACTTC
CASSFGTGAHEQYF
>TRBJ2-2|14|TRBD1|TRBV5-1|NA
TGCGCCAGCAATACAGGGGCGAACACCGGGGAGCTGTTTTTT
CASNTGANTGELFF
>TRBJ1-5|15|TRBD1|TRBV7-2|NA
TGTGCCAGCAGCTTAGTAGGGGGCCTCAATCAGCCCCAGCATTTT
CASSLVGGLNQPQHF
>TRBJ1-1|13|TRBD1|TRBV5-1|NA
TGCGCCAGCAGCTTGGGGGACAGGGGCGAAGCTTTCTTT
CASSLGDRGEAFF
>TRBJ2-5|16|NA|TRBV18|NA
TGTGCCAGCTCTAAAACGTGGAACACTGGAGTAGAGACCCAGTACTTC
CASSKTWNTGVETQYF
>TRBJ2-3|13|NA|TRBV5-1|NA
TGCGCCAGCCGTGAGGGAAGCACAGATACGCAGTATTTT
CASREGSTDTQYF
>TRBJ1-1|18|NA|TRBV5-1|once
TGCGCCAGCAGCTTGCTACCACAGGGTTCATCCATGAACACTGAAGCTTTCTTT
CASSLLPQGSSMNTEAFF
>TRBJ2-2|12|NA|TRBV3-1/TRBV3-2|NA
TGTGCCAGCAGCCAAGCGGGTTTGGGGCTGTTTTTT
CASSQAGLGLFF